This TCR beta chain originates from a study of response to subunit inactivated influenza vaccine (dated by TCRdb to 2016 to 2019). As for the study more broadly: Deep quantitative T cell receptor repertoire profiling was used in the study to track responses to a trivalent subunit inactivated influenza vaccine.

Library preparation employed RT-PCR. Sequenced on an Illumina HiSeq 2500. TCRdb trimmed the raw reads at Q25, called clones with MiXCR and kept productive beta chains. Each entry merges the rows of one CDR3 protein and shows their most common DNA and genes. For this sample the table gives around 790,000 distinct CDR3 sequences, of which 21% were detected only once. The ten largest clones add up to 10% to 13% of the sample. The germline V gene (reference sequence) gives CDR1 as SEHNR and CDR2 as FQNEAQ. Cut back by 3 bases and 8 bases, the V and J ends lie 10 bases apart. The CDR3 measures 12 amino acids from cysteine to phenylalanine. The CDR3 DNA has 36 bases and is translated from base 1. General conclusions and limits of the study: It was suggested by the authors that each seasonal influenza vaccination may recruit only a limited number of new T cells.

Turning to this clonotype: It has no known antigen specificity. No base qualities exist here, and no much larger clone lies one base off it.

This clonotype was sampled from a man aged 50 to 59 who received an inactivated influenza vaccine. Donor details come from another sample of the same person, matched by shared clones. Sequencing used PBMCs from blood, obtained less than 6 days after vaccination. The V gene is TRBV7-9 and the J gene is TRBJ1-2; TRBD1 could be the D gene, as 5 bases match. The CDR3 here reads CASSLGVWGYTF. The nucleotides read TGTGCCAGCAGCTTGGGGGTGTGGGGCTACACCTTC.